This T cell receptor beta chain originates from a study of blood T cell repertoires in COVID-19. Across the whole study: T cells, B-cell-depleted T cells, or PBMCs provided the cDNA or gDNA that served as material.

Methods used by the authors: Cell counts per sample came from amplifying reference gene primers. Clones were read by immunoSEQ multiplex PCR, and TCRdb kept only the in-frame ones, dropping some. V and J calls and clone size follow that table, whereas D and trimming were derived from the DNA. The sample yields some 200,000 clones, 87% seen once. Trimming removed 1 base at V and 1 base at J, with 11 bases between. The V gene's germline CDR1 is SGHTA and CDR2 FQGNSA. The CDR3 consists of 16 residues. The gene calls are TRBV7-2 and TRBJ1-5, with a weak D call TRBD1 (6 bases). The TCR originated in a woman aged 18-29 years who had recovered from COVID-19. The source material was peripheral blood. This CDR3 reads CASSLDRVGSNQPQHF. CDR3 coding DNA: TGTGCCAGCAGCTTAGACAGGGTGGGAAGCAATCAGCCCCAGCATTTT. The variable domain in full, with the rest retrieved from reference TRBV7-2 and TRBJ1-5, is GAGVSQSPSNKVTEKGKDVELRCDPISGHTALYWYRQSLGQGLEFLIYFQGNSAPDKSGLPSDRFSAERTGGSVSTLTIQRTQQEDSAVYLCASSLDRVGSNQPQHFGDGTRLSIL.